This T cell receptor beta chain is from a study of blood T cells in healthy people across ages. Through a sample-barcoded 5' primer and a J-beta primer mix, a second PCR was run for roughly 7 to 12 cycles. TCRdb re-called the 5' RACE reads with MiXCR, one entry per CDR3 protein. This sample has just over 1 million distinct CDR3 sequences, with 40% to 50% found just once. V lost 4 bases, J lost 4 bases, and 8 bases lay in between. CDR3 size: 13 residues. Germline CDR1 LNHDA, CDR2 SQIVND (reference sequence). This clonotype was seen many times. A much larger clone sits a single nucleotide away, making a read error possible.

This rearrangement joins TRBV19 to TRBJ1-5, with D uncertain. The TCR sequence derives from a woman aged 55-75 years in good health. The sample consisted of blood. The CDR3 protein is CASSRVSNQPQHF. CDR3 DNA sequence: TGTGCCAGTAGTAGAGTCTCAAATCAGCCCCAGCATTTT.